This TCR beta chain was obtained from a study of blood T cell repertoires in COVID-19. About the study: Italy, Spain and the United States were the sources of the convalescent and acute COVID-19 samples. PBMCs, B-cell-depleted T cells, or T cells provided the cDNA or gDNA that made up the material.

The CDR3 totals 17 residues. Germline assignment: CDR1 LGHDT and CDR2 YNNKEL (reference sequence). The V and J ends lost 2 bases and 4 bases respectively, with 20 bases between them. In the authors' workflow: Amplified reference gene primers provided the basis for estimating nucleated cell counts. Clones were read by immunoSEQ multiplex PCR, and TCRdb kept only the in-frame ones, dropping some. The V and J calls and clone size are taken from that table; D and trimming were inferred from the DNA. The profile shows 35,000 to 50,000 clones, around 82% of them singletons. The V call is TRBV3-1 (or the pseudogene TRBV3-2), the J call TRBJ1-2; no clear D gene. The specimen sequenced was peripheral blood. The clonotype was recovered from a woman over 75 with acute or convalescent COVID-19. CDR3 residues: CASSQWGGGFAVYGYTF. DNA for the CDR3: TGTGCCAGCAGCCAATGGGGAGGAGGGTTCGCGGTCTATGGCTACACCTTC.